This T cell receptor beta chain was sequenced for a study of metastatic and nonmetastatic thyroid tumors. Whole-study context: Both malignant and benign thyroid patients supplied peripheral blood and tumor or nodule tissue samples, across which the repertoires of these patients were then compared.

This clone has at least ten counts. The antigen remains unidentified. Study-level results: Reported TCR beta diversity, measured in blood and tumor, was significantly higher for malignant thyroid tumors than for benign nodules.

Looked up from germline, CDR1 is SNHLY and CDR2 is FYNNEI. The CDR3 length is 15 residues. Losses at the gene ends were 7 bases for V and 4 bases for J; bases not matched to a gene: 7. Original analysis: Building a distant-metastasis classifier for papillary thyroid cancer drew on CDR3 differences across clinicopathological groups. Through MiXCR, TCRdb re-clonotyped the PCR reads. V and J calls and clone size were set by TCRdb, not the authors. Altogether more than 25,000 clones are present, around 7.4% being singletons, with the ten largest covering about 39%. Patients had received no treatment of any kind before thyroid surgery.

Sequenced input: blood. The chain links TRBV2 to TRBJ2-1, with 10 bases identical to TRBD1. The sequence was obtained from a female donor with papillary thyroid cancer or a benign thyroid nodule (not recorded which). Some clones in this sample may be carry-over from other donors' samples. This chain's CDR3 is CASTELGQGYNEQFF. The CDR3 DNA reads TGTGCCAGCACCGAGCTGGGACAGGGGTACAATGAGCAGTTCTTC.